What follows are 11 T cell receptor beta chains derived from one specimen sequenced in a study of cytomegalovirus exposure and HLA in healthy donors (dated by TCRdb to about 2017). Library generation was performed with the immunoSEQ multiplex PCR assay. For the multiplex PCR, a mixture combining 60 forward primers for TCR Vbeta segments and 13 reverse primers for TCR Jbeta segments was used. Here the immuneACCESS table is served through TCRdb, limited to in-frame sequences with V and J called. Missing clones are a known gap in these copies; in checked studies unresolved V genes cover under half, and the rest lacks a known reason. This sample is represented by around 44,000 clones; about 85% of them were singletons. Of the sample, around 8% falls within the top ten clones. Sequencing was carried out using PBMCs. The receptors here all came from a woman aged 40 to 49 in good health and CMV-seropositive.

V gene TRBV6-5 combines with J gene TRBJ1-2; D uncertain. V lost 6 bases, J lost 4 bases, and 9 bases lay in between. This CDR3 has 12 residues. The germline CDR1 and CDR2 sequences are MNHEY and SVGAGI. CDR3 DNA: TGTGCCAGCAGACACGGAGTCTATGGCTACACCTTC. Its protein product is CASRHGVYGYTF.

This rearrangement joins TRBV28 to TRBJ2-3; 7 nucleotides agree with TRBD1. The CDR3 extends over 15 amino acids. V shed 7 bases and J 2 bases; nucleotides not matched to a gene: 9. Looked up from germline, CDR1 is MDHEN and CDR2 is SYDVKM. CDR3 sequence reads: CASKPGQGVTDTQYF. The CDR3 coding sequence is TGTGCCAGCAAGCCGGGGCAGGGGGTCACAGATACGCAGTATTTT. The variable domain in full, completed from reference TRBV28 and TRBJ2-3, reads DVKVTQSSRYLVKRTGEKVFLECVQDMDHENMFWYRQDPGLGLRLIYFSYDVKMKEKGDIPEGYSVSREKKERFSLILESASTNQTSMYLCASKPGQGVTDTQYFGPGTRLTVL.

The chain uses TRBV18 and TRBJ1-5, with a weak D call TRBD1 (6 bases). From germline, CDR1 is KGHSH and CDR2 LQKENI. There are 15 residues in the CDR3. Trimming pared 3 bases from V and 4 bases from J, leaving 13 bases between. CDR3 region: CASSPGTGQNQPQHF. DNA of the CDR3: TGTGCCAGCTCACCCGGGACGGGACAAAATCAGCCCCAGCATTTT.

The CDR3: CASSPPSARLAGGLGTQYF. CDR3 sequence (DNA): TGTGCCAGCAGCCCACCCTCCGCGAGACTAGCGGGGGGATTAGGGACCCAGTACTTC. The chain combines TRBV7-9 with TRBJ2-5; 13 nucleotides match TRBD2. The trim removed 5 bases at V and 7 bases at J, leaving 19 bases unmatched. Per the germline V gene, CDR1 is SEHNR and CDR2 is FQNEAQ (reference sequence). The CDR3 covers 19 residues.

The CDR3 is CASSRGSGNTYEQYF. Written as DNA, the CDR3 is TGCGCCAGCAGCCGGGGTAGCGGGAATACCTACGAGCAGTACTTC. The genes are TRBV4-1 and TRBJ2-7; 8 nucleotides match TRBD2. The CDR3 consists of 15 residues. Germline CDR1 and CDR2: MGHRA and YSYEKL. With V trimmed by 4 bases and J by 2 bases, 7 bases remained unmatched.

This clone showed up just once. The V and J genes are TRBV29-1 and TRBJ2-7; the D gene is possibly TRBD1 (6 bases). The CDR3 is made up of 14 amino acids. Germline loops: CDR1 SQVTM, CDR2 ANQGSEA. Between the trimmed V and J ends, which lost 6 bases and 2 bases, there was a span of 17 bases. The CDR3, as DNA: TGCAGCGTAGTACAGGGCGATCCCACCTACGAGCAGTACTTC. Residues: CSVVQGDPTYEQYF.

The chain combines TRBV19 with TRBJ2-5; D not resolved. Per germline, CDR1 LNHDA and CDR2 SQIVND (reference sequence). The CDR3 covers 16 residues. Deletions cut 0 bases from V and 2 bases from J, with 13 bases between. As DNA, the CDR3 is TGTGCCAGTAGTATAGATGGGTCAGGTTCACAAGAGACCCAGTACTTC. Translation gives CASSIDGSGSQETQYF.

V gene TRBV5-6 combines with J gene TRBJ2-5; D is perhaps TRBD1 (5 bases). V lost 2 bases and J 11 bases, leaving 10 bases between the germline ends. Germline V gene lookup returns CDR1 SGHDT and CDR2 YYEEEE. The CDR3 runs 11 residues. This CDR3 is CASSLGPGQYF. The CDR3, as DNA: TGTGCCAGCAGCTTAGGGCCAGGGCAGTACTTC.

This sequence joins TRBV5-8 and TRBJ2-3; 12 bases match TRBD2. Germline V gives CDR1 SGHTS, CDR2 YDEGEE. The CDR3 runs to 16 residues. The trim removed 4 bases at V and 2 bases at J, leaving 5 bases unmatched. CDR3 loop: CASSGGLAGYTDTQYF. As DNA, the CDR3 is TGTGCCAGCAGCGGGGGACTAGCGGGTTACACAGATACGCAGTATTTT.

The table lists this clone with a count of one. This chain uses TRBV18 with TRBJ2-5; 10 bases agree with TRBD1. V was pared by 2 bases and J by 1 base, with 4 bases of the junction left unmatched. The CDR3 is 16 amino acids. Germline CDR1 is KGHSH and CDR2 is LQKENI. The CDR3 region has the DNA TGTGCCAGCTCACCAGTGGGACAGGGGACCCAAGAGACCCAGTACTTC. Residues: CASSPVGQGTQETQYF.

This sequence joins TRBV7-2 and TRBJ2-3; D remains ambiguous. V was pared by 4 bases and J by 0 bases, with 20 bases between. CDR3 length: 18 residues. CDR1 is SGHTA and CDR2 is FQGNSA in the germline V gene. CDR3 bases: TGTGCCAGCAGCTCCAAAGCGCCCTTTACACCTAGCACAGATACGCAGTATTTT. This sequence encodes CASSSKAPFTPSTDTQYF. Based on the CDR3 plus reference TRBV7-2 and TRBJ2-3, the full variable domain is GAGVSQSPSNKVTEKGKDVELRCDPISGHTALYWYRQSLGQGLEFLIYFQGNSAPDKSGLPSDRFSAERTGGSVSTLTIQRTQQEDSAVYLCASSSKAPFTPSTDTQYFGPGTRLTVL.